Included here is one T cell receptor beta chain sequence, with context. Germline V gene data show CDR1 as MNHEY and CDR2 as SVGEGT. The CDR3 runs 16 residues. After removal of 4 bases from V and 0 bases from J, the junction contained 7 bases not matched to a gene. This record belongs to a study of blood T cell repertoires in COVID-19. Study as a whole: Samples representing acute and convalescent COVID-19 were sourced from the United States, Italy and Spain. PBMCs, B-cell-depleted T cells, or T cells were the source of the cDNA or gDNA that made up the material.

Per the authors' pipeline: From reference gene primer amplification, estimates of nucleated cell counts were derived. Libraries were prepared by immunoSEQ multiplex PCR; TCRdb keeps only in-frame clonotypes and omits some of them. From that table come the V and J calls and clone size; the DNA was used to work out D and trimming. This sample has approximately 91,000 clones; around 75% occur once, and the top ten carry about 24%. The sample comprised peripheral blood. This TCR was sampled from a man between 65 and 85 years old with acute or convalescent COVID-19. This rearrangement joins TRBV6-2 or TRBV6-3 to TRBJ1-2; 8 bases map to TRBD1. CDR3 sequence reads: CASSSLMDRANYGYTF. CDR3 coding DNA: TGTGCCAGCAGTTCCCTTATGGACAGGGCTAACTATGGCTACACCTTC.